Given below is one T cell receptor (beta chain) in context. What it binds is not known. The data were obtained in a study of tumor-infiltrating lymphocytes in localized non-small cell lung cancer. Findings and limits, study-wide: TCRbeta sequencing showed higher T cell infiltration in tumors than uninvolved lung. IM1 and IM2 tumors showed no difference in T-cell fraction. Technical variation could not be separated from intratumor heterogeneity here.

The CDR3 has 15 amino acids. V was clipped by 2 bases and J by 1 base, with 12 bases between them. Germline loops: CDR1 SGHRS, CDR2 YFSETQ. Clones were read by immunoSEQ multiplex PCR, and TCRdb kept only the in-frame ones, dropping some. The sample has around 10,000 clones, around 72% seen once. The chain is built from TRBV5-1 and TRBJ1-1, with a possible D match to TRBD1 (5 bases). This receptor was identified in a human donor with non-small cell lung cancer. The sequencing sample was made of lung tumor tissue. The CDR3 nucleotides are TGCGCCAGCAGCTTTTTTGGGGGATCGAACACTGAAGCTTTCTTT. Its protein product is CASSFFGGSNTEAFF.